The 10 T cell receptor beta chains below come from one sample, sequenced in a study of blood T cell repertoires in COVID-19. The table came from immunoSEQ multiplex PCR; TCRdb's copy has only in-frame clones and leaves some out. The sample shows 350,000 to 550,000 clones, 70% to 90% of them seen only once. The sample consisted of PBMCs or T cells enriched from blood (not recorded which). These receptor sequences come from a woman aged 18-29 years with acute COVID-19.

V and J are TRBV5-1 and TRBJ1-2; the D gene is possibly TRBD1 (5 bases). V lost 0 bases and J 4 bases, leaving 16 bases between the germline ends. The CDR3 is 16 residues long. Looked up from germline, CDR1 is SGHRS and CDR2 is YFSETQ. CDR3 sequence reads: CASSLDSGILRYGYTF. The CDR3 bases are TGCGCCAGCAGCTTGGACTCAGGGATTCTTCGCTATGGCTACACCTTC.

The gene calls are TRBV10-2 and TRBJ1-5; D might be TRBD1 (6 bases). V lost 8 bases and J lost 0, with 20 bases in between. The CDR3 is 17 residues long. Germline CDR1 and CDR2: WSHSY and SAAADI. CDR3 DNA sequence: TGCGCCAGCGGGTCCGACCGGGACATTTATAGCAATCAGCCCCAGCATTTT. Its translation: CASGSDRDIYSNQPQHF.

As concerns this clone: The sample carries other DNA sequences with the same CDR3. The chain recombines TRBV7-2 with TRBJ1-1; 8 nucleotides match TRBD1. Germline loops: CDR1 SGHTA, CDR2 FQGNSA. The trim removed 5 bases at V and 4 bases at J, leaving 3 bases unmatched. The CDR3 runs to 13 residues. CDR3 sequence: CASSTQGGTEAFF. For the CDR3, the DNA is TGTGCCAGCAGCACACAGGGGGGCACTGAAGCTTTCTTT.

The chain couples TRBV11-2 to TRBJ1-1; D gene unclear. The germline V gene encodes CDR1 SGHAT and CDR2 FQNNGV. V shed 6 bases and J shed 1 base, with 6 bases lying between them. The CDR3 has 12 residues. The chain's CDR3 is CASREGNTEAFF. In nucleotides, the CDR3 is TGTGCCAGCAGAGAGGGGAACACTGAAGCTTTCTTT. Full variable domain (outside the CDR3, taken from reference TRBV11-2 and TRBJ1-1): EAGVAQSPRYKIIEKRQSVAFWCNPISGHATLYWYQQILGQGPKLLIQFQNNGVVDDSQLPKDRFSAERLKGVDSTLKIQPAKLEDSAVYLCASREGNTEAFFGQGTRLTVV.

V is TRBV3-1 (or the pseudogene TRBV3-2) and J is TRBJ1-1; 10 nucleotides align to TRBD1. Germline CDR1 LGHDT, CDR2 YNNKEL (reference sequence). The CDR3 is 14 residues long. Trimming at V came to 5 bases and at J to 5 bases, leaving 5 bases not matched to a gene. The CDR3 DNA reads TGTGCCAGCAGCGGCCGGGACAGGGGAACTGAAGCTTTCTTT. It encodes CASSGRDRGTEAFF.

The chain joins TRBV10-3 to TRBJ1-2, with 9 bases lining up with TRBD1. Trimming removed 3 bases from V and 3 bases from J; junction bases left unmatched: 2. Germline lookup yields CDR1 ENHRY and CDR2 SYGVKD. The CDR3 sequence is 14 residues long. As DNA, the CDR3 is TGTGCCATCAGTGACTGGGACAGGGACTATGGCTACACCTTC. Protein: CAISDWDRDYGYTF.

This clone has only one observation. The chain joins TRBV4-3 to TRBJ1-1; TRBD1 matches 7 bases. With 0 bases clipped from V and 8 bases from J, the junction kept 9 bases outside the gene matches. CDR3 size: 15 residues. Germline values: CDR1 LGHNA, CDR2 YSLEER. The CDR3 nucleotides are TGCGCCAGCAGCCAAGATTATGGAGGGGGCGACGAAGCTTTCTTT. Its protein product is CASSQDYGGGDEAFF.

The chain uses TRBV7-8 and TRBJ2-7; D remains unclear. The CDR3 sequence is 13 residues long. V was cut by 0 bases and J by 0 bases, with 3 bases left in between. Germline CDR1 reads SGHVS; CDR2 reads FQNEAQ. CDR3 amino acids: CASSLAASYEQYF. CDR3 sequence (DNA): TGTGCCAGCAGCTTAGCGGCCTCCTACGAGCAGTACTTC.

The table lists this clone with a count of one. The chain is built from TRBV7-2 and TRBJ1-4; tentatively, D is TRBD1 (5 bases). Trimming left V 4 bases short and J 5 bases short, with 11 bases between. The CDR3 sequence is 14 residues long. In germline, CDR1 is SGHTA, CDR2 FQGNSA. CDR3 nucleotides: TGTGCCAGCAGCTACACAGGACGAAATGAAAAACTGTTTTTT. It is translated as CASSYTGRNEKLFF.

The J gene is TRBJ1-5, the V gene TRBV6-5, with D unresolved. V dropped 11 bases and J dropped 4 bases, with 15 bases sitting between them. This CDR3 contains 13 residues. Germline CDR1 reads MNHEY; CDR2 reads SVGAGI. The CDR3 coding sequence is TGTGCCCCAGTTCGGCAGGTTAATCAGCCCCAGCATTTT. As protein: CAPVRQVNQPQHF.